The clone carrying this TCR beta chain was recorded a few times. The antigen remains unidentified. This CDR3 has 17 residues. Trimming took 5 bases from V and 2 from J, leaving 19 bases between them. In germline, CDR1 is SSHAT, CDR2 FNYEAQ (reference sequence). TCRdb processed the 5' RACE reads anew with MiXCR; each CDR3 protein has one entry. Of 450,000 to 700,000 distinct CDR3 sequences in the sample, roughly 18% are singletons; the top ten hold more than 10%. The data were obtained in a study of T-cell memory formation after mild COVID-19. Study overall: Clusters of TCRs were largely donor specific.

Study outcomes and limitations: Shrinking CD4+ clones were chiefly CM and EM; CD8+ ones were chiefly EMRA. Within pre-infection memory, some responding clones were found, suggesting cross-reactive memory joined. Clones that shrank (day 15 to 85) were balanced CD4/CD8, whereas later expanders leaned CD4+.

The receptor was derived from an adult woman who had mild COVID-19 (a few samples of this study predate the infection). Cell type and time point are not known. The rearrangement joins TRBV7-7 to TRBJ2-1; TRBD1 or TRBD2 may be the D gene (5 bases each). Specimen: PBMCs or a T cell subset sorted from them (not recorded which). The CDR3 DNA reads TGTGCCAGCAGCCCCCACCCGGGACGCCAAGCCTACAATGAGCAGTTCTTC. This encodes CASSPHPGRQAYNEQFF.